This T cell receptor (beta chain) was identified in a study of post-analysis software for immune sequencing data. Study background: The disease courses covered relapsing-remitting, secondary progressive and progressive-relapsing multiple sclerosis. Findings and caveats of the study: Multiple sclerosis was associated with a significant reduction in normalized Chao1 diversity relative to controls.

Unique molecular identifiers featured in each of the TCR beta cDNA libraries. T cells numbering about 0.95 to 10 million gave rise to around 460,000 cDNA molecules. Each CDR3 protein gets one entry after TCRdb re-called the PCR reads with MiXCR. The table lists hundreds of thousands of distinct CDR3 sequences, under 70% of them singletons, with under 6% in the top ten. There are a few counts of this clonotype. The antigen is unknown. This TCR derives from a girl under 18 with multiple sclerosis. The sample consisted of blood.

The CDR3 loop reads CSVEAAGDGYTF. The DNA of the CDR3 is TGCAGCGTTGAAGCCGCAGGGGATGGCTACACCTTC. This sequence joins TRBV29-1 and TRBJ1-2, with D possibly being TRBD1 (6 bases). V shed 1 base and J shed 6 bases, with 9 bases lying between them. CDR3 length equals 12 residues. The germline V gene has CDR1 SQVTM and CDR2 ANQGSEA.